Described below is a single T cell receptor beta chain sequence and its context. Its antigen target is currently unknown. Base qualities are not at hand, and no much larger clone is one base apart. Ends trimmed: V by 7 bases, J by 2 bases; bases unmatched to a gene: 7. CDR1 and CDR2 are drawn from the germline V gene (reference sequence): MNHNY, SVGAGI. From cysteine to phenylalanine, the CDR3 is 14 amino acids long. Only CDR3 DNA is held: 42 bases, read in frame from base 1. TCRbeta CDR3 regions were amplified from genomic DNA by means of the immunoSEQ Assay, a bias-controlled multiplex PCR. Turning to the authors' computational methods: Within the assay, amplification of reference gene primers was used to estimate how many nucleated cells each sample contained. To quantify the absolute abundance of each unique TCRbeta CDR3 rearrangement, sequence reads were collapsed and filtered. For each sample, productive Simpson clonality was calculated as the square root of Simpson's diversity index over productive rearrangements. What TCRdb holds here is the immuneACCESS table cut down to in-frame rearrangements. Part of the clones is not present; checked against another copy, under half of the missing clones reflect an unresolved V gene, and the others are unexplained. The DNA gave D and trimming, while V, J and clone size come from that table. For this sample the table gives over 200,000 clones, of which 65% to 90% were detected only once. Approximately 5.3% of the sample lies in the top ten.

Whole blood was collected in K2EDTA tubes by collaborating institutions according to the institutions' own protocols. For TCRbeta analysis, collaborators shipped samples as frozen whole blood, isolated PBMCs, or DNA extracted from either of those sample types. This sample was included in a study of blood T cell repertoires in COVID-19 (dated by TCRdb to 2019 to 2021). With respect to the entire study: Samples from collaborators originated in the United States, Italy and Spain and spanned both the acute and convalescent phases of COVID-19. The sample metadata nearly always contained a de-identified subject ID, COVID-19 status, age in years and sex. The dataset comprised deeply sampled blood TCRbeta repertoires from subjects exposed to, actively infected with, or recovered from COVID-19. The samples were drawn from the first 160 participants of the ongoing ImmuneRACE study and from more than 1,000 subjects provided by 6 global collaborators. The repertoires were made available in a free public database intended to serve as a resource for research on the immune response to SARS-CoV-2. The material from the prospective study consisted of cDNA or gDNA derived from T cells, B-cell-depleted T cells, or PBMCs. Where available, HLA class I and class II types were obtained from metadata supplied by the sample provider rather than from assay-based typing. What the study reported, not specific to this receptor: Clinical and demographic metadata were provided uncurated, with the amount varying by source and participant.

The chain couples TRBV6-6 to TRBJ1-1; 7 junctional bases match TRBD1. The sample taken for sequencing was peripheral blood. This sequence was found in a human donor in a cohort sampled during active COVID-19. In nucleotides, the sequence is TGTGCCAGCAATCCCGGGGACAGCAACACTGAAGCTTTCTTT. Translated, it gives CASNPGDSNTEAFF.